This T cell receptor beta chain was observed in a study of post-analysis software for immune sequencing data. Study information: Relapsing-remitting, secondary progressive and progressive-relapsing courses of multiple sclerosis were included.

Turning to this clonotype: Its target is not known.

The authors incorporated unique molecular identifiers into the TCR beta cDNA libraries. When about 0.9 to 10 million T cells were used, they gave about 550,000 cDNA molecules. In TCRdb, the PCR reads were re-called with MiXCR into one record per CDR3 protein. The table includes fewer than 850,000 distinct CDR3 sequences, 30% detected once. Study observations and caveats: There were several TRBV segments more frequent in patients than controls, and TRBV5-6, TRBV5-1 and TRBV20-1 were among them. Samples from a shared batch, those prepared together, strongly co-clustered by F measure. Controls significantly exceeded multiple sclerosis patients in normalized Chao1 diversity.

The CDR3 totals 16 residues. Germline V lookup: CDR1 MDHEN, CDR2 SYDVKM. Unmatched junction bases numbered 7, after V lost 5 bases and J lost 1 base. The chain links TRBV28 to TRBJ2-3; TRBD1 agrees at 9 bases. The sequence was collected from a girl between 5 and 17 years old with multiple sclerosis. The material sequenced was blood. CDR3 coding DNA: TGTGCCAGCAGTCACCTACAGGGGGCTGGCACAGATACGCAGTATTTT. It yields the protein CASSHLQGAGTDTQYF.